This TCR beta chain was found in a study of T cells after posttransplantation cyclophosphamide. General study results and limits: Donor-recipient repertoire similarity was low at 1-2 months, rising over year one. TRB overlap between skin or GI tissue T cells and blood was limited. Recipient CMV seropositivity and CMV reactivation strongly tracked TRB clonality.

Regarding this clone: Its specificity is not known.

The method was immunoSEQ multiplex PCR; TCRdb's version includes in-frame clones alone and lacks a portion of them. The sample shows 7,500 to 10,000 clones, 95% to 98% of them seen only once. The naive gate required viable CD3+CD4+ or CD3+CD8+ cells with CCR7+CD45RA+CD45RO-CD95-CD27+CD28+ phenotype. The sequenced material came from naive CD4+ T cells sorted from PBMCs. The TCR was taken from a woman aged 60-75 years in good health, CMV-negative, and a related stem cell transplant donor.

The CDR3 loop reads CASSSLPGGSVGELFF. In DNA, the CDR3 is TGTGCCAGCAGCTCCCTCCCAGGGGGCTCTGTCGGGGAGCTGTTTTTT. The rearrangement uses TRBV7-3 and TRBJ2-2; 8 bases align to TRBD1. The CDR3 runs 16 residues. The J segment lost 7 bases and the V segment lost 4 bases, leaving 11 bases of the junction unmatched. Germline V CDR1 and CDR2: SGHTA, FQGTGA.